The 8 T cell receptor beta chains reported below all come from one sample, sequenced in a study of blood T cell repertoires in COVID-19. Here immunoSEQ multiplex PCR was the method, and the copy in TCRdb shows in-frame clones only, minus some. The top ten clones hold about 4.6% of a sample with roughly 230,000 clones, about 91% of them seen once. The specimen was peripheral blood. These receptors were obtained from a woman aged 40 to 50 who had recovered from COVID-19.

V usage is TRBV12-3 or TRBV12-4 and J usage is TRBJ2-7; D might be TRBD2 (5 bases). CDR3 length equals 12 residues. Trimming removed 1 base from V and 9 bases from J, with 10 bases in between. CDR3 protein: CASSLGNGVQYF. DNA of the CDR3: TGTGCCAGCAGTTTAGGGAACGGGGTGCAGTACTTC.

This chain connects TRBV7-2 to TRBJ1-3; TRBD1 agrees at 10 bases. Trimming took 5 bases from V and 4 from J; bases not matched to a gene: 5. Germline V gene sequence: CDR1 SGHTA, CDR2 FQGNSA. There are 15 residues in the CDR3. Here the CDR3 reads CASSDRGRKGNTIYF. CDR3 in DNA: TGTGCCAGCAGCGACAGGGGGCGCAAGGGAAACACCATATATTTT.

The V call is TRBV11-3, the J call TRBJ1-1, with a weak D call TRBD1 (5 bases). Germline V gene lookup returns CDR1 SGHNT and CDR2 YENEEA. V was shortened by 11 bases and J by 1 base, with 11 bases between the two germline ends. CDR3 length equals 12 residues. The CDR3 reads CASGGTNTEAFF. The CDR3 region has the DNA TGTGCCTCGGGGGGGACGAACACTGAAGCTTTCTTT.

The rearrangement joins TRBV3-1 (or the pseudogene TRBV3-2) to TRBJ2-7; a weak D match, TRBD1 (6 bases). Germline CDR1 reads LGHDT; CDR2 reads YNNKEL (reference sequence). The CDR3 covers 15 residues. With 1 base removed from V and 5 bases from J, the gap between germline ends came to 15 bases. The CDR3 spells CASSQVSGAPNEQYF. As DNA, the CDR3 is TGTGCCAGCAGCCAAGTGTCAGGGGCTCCAAACGAGCAGTACTTC.

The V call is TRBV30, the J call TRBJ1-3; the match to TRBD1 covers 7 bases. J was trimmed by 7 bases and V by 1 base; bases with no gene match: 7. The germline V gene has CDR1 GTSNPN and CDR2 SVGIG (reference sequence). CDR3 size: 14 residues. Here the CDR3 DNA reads TGTGCCTGGAGTGCGGGGACAGAGGATAACACCATATATTTT. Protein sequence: CAWSAGTEDNTIYF.

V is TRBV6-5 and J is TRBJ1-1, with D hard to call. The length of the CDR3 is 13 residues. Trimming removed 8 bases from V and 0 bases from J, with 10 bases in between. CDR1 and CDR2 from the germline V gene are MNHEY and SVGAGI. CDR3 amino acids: CASGPSMNTEAFF. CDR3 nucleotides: TGTGCCAGCGGCCCTTCGATGAACACTGAAGCTTTCTTT.

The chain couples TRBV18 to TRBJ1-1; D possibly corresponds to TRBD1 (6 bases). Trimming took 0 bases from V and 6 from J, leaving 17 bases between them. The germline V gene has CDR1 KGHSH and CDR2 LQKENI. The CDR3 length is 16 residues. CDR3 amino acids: CASSPPLARGTAEAFF. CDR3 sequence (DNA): TGTGCCAGCTCACCACCTTTGGCTAGGGGGACGGCTGAAGCTTTCTTT.

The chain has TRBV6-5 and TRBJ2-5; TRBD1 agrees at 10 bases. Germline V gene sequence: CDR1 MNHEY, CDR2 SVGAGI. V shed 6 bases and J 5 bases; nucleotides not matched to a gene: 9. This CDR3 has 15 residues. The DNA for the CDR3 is TGTGCCAGCAGCGGATGGGGGACAGGGGAGGAGACCCAGTACTTC. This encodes CASSGWGTGEETQYF.